Listed below are T cell receptor beta chains from one sample, sequenced in a study of shared clonotypes between healthy human individuals. Libraries were prepared by immunoSEQ multiplex PCR; TCRdb keeps only in-frame clonotypes and omits some of them. The repertoire has about 2.1 million clones, just over 90% of them found once; the top ten carry under 2%. The material sequenced was naive CD8+ T cells from PBMCs. These receptors were obtained from a man aged 18-30 years in good health. Some clones in this sample may be carry-over from other donors' samples. Each CDR3 is given with its conserved first and last residue. Each record gives: V gene, J gene, D gene, clone size, CDR3 DNA, CDR3 protein. A D gene is named only where the DNA matches it firmly. Size tells how often a clone was seen (once, few, many) or the class of an expanded clone, and some rows leave it out.

V: TRBV4-1; J: TRBJ2-1; D: NA; size: NA; DNA: TGCGCCAGCAGCCAAGAGCCCCGATACAATGAGCAGTTCTTC; CDR3: CASSQEPRYNEQFF
V: TRBV4-1; J: TRBJ2-7; D: NA; size: NA; DNA: TGCGCCAGCAGTCAACAGGTTAGGTCCTACGAGCAGTACTTC; CDR3: CASSQQVRSYEQYF
V: TRBV28; J: TRBJ2-7; D: NA; size: NA; DNA: TGTGCCAGCAGTTTGGTAGTAAGACGTAGGGTGAGCTCCTACGAGCAGTACTTC; CDR3: CASSLVVRRRVSSYEQYF
V: TRBV7-9; J: TRBJ1-5; D: NA; size: NA; DNA: TGTGCCAGCAGCTTGACAGGCTCTGGACAGCCCCAGCATTTT; CDR3: CASSLTGSGQPQHF
V: TRBV29-1; J: TRBJ2-1; D: TRBD2; size: once; DNA: TGCAGCGTTGCCGGGACTAGTCACTGGAATGAGCAGTTCTTC; CDR3: CSVAGTSHWNEQFF
V: TRBV29-1; J: TRBJ2-2; D: NA; size: NA; DNA: TGCAGCGTTCCGACGTTAGCGACCGGGGAGCTGTTTTTT; CDR3: CSVPTLATGELFF
V: TRBV7-9; J: TRBJ2-7; D: NA; size: NA; DNA: TGTGCCAGCAGCTTAGGGGGTGGGGCCCCGAGCTCCTACGAGCAGTACTTC; CDR3: CASSLGGGAPSSYEQYF
V: TRBV5-4; J: TRBJ1-1; D: TRBD1; size: few; DNA: TGTGCCAGCAGCTGGTTCTCGGACAGGGAGAACACTGAAGCTTTCTTT; CDR3: CASSWFSDRENTEAFF
V: TRBV9; J: TRBJ1-2; D: TRBD1; size: NA; DNA: TGTGCCAGCAGCGTAGACAGGGGGCTTAAGGACTATGGCTACACCTTC; CDR3: CASSVDRGLKDYGYTF
V: TRBV11-2; J: TRBJ2-4; D: NA; size: NA; DNA: TGTGCCAGCAGCTTAGGGAGTACGCTTCAGTACTTC; CDR3: CASSLGSTLQYF
V: TRBV27; J: TRBJ2-3; D: NA; size: NA; DNA: TGTGCCAGCAGCTACACCGGGACATATGGCGCAGATACGCAGTATTTT; CDR3: CASSYTGTYGADTQYF
V: TRBV11-2; J: TRBJ2-7; D: NA; size: NA; DNA: TGTGCCAGCAGCTTAGAAGTCAAAGAGCAGTACTTC; CDR3: CASSLEVKEQYF
V: TRBV21-1; J: TRBJ2-2; D: NA; size: NA; DNA: TGTGCCAGCAACCATCGCCGGACTAGCGGGAGAGGGGGGGAGCTGTTTTTT; CDR3: CASNHRRTSGRGGELFF
V: TRBV4-1; J: TRBJ2-5; D: TRBD1; size: NA; DNA: TGCGCCAGCAGCCAAGTTAAGGGTCCGGGACAGTCGCCAGAGACCCAGTACTTC; CDR3: CASSQVKGPGQSPETQYF
V: TRBV5-1; J: TRBJ2-3; D: NA; size: NA; DNA: TGCGCCCGTAATAAAGCGAATCAAAGCACAGATACGCAGTATTTT; CDR3: CARNKANQSTDTQYF
V: TRBV20-1; J: TRBJ2-7; D: TRBD2; size: NA; DNA: TGCAGTGCTAGAGTAAGCGGGAACCGGTACTTC; CDR3: CSARVSGNRYF
V: TRBV15; J: TRBJ2-7; D: NA; size: once; DNA: TGTGCCACCAGCACAGAGGTCAGCTACTACGAGCAGTACTTC; CDR3: CATSTEVSYYEQYF
V: TRBV4-1; J: TRBJ2-7; D: NA; size: once; DNA: TGCGCCAGCAGCCAAGGAGGGAGCTACGAGCAGTACTTC; CDR3: CASSQGGSYEQYF